These T cell receptor beta chains were read from a single sample in a study of cytomegalovirus exposure and HLA in healthy donors. Generated by immunoSEQ multiplex PCR, the TCRdb table keeps only in-frame clones and is missing some. The table shows over 130,000 clones, with roughly 78% occurring only once. The sample comprised PBMCs. These receptors were collected from a man between 45 and 60 years old in good health and CMV-seropositive. Each CDR3 is given with its conserved first and last residue. D genes are given only for firm matches. A clone size is listed for some rows: how often the clone was seen (once, few, many), or a class if it is expanded.

CDR3 DNA: TGTGCCTGGAGCCCTATTCGACTCAATCAGCCCCAGCATTTT
CDR3 protein: CAWSPIRLNQPQHF
clone size: -
V gene: TRBV30
D gene: -
J gene: TRBJ1-5

CDR3 DNA: TGTTCCAGCAGCCCACAGGGCGGATCTGGAAACACCATATATTTT
CDR3 protein: CSSSPQGGSGNTIYF
clone size: -
V gene: TRBV7-3
D gene: -
J gene: TRBJ1-3

CDR3 DNA: TGTGCCAGCAGCTTAGACAGATATAGCACAGATACGCAGTATTTT
CDR3 protein: CASSLDRYSTDTQYF
clone size: -
V gene: TRBV11-3
D gene: -
J gene: TRBJ2-3

CDR3 DNA: TGTGCCTGGTGGGCGAGGGAGTCTTACAATGAGCAGTTCTTC
CDR3 protein: CAWWARESYNEQFF
clone size: once
V gene: TRBV30
D gene: -
J gene: TRBJ2-1

CDR3 DNA: TGCGCCAGCAGCTTGATGAAGGGACACGGTCCCTTT
CDR3 protein: CASSLMKGHGPF
clone size: -
V gene: TRBV5-1
D gene: -
J gene: TRBJ1-1

CDR3 DNA: TGTGCCAGCAGCTCCACGGGACAGGAGAATGAAAAACTGTTTTTT
CDR3 protein: CASSSTGQENEKLFF
clone size: -
V gene: TRBV9
D gene: TRBD1
J gene: TRBJ1-4

CDR3 DNA: TGTGCCAGCATTGGGGGGTACGAAAAACTGTTTTTT
CDR3 protein: CASIGGYEKLFF
clone size: -
V gene: TRBV6-1
D gene: -
J gene: TRBJ1-4

CDR3 DNA: TGTGCCAGCAGCGGTAGCGGGAGCTCGTTAAACATTCAGTACTTC
CDR3 protein: CASSGSGSSLNIQYF
clone size: -
V gene: TRBV28
D gene: TRBD2
J gene: TRBJ2-4

CDR3 DNA: TGTGCCAGCAGCCAATTCCTAGCGGGAGTAGAGACCCAGTACTTC
CDR3 protein: CASSQFLAGVETQYF
clone size: -
V gene: TRBV4-2
D gene: TRBD2
J gene: TRBJ2-5

CDR3 DNA: TGTGCCAGCAGCTTGCAGTTGCCTGGGGCCAACGTCCTGACTTTC
CDR3 protein: CASSLQLPGANVLTF
clone size: -
V gene: TRBV7-9
D gene: -
J gene: TRBJ2-6

CDR3 DNA: TGTGCCAGCAGCCGGGGACAGGGCGAAGATACGCAGTATTTT
CDR3 protein: CASSRGQGEDTQYF
clone size: -
V gene: TRBV7-9
D gene: TRBD1
J gene: TRBJ2-3

CDR3 DNA: TGTGCTAGTGGTTTAGGAGGGTCTAACTATGGCTACACCTTC
CDR3 protein: CASGLGGSNYGYTF
clone size: -
V gene: TRBV12-5
D gene: -
J gene: TRBJ1-2

CDR3 DNA: TGTGCCAGCAGCTTGTTCCAATCGGGTCAGCCCCAGCATTTT
CDR3 protein: CASSLFQSGQPQHF
clone size: -
V gene: TRBV5-5
D gene: -
J gene: TRBJ1-5

CDR3 DNA: TGTGCCAGCAAGGGGATTACTGAAGCTTTCTTT
CDR3 protein: CASKGITEAFF
clone size: -
V gene: TRBV6-6
D gene: -
J gene: TRBJ1-1

CDR3 DNA: TGTGCCAGCGCGCAGGGGTCCTATAATTCACCCCTCCACTTT
CDR3 protein: CASAQGSYNSPLHF
clone size: -
V gene: TRBV28
D gene: -
J gene: TRBJ1-6

CDR3 DNA: TGTGCCAGCCGTAAGGGGGCGGGTCAGCCCCAGCATTTT
CDR3 protein: CASRKGAGQPQHF
clone size: -
V gene: TRBV18
D gene: TRBD1
J gene: TRBJ1-5

CDR3 DNA: TGCGCCAGCAGTGGGACAGGGGTACAAGAGACCCAGTACTTC
CDR3 protein: CASSGTGVQETQYF
clone size: -
V gene: TRBV10-1
D gene: TRBD1
J gene: TRBJ2-5

CDR3 DNA: TGTGCCAGCAGCTTGGCCAAGACAGGGCTTAACACTGAAGCTTTCTTT
CDR3 protein: CASSLAKTGLNTEAFF
clone size: -
V gene: TRBV5-4
D gene: TRBD1
J gene: TRBJ1-1

CDR3 DNA: TGTGCCTGGAGTACCCGGGAGCGTCAGCATTTT
CDR3 protein: CAWSTRERQHF
clone size: -
V gene: TRBV30
D gene: -
J gene: TRBJ1-5

CDR3 DNA: TGTGCCAGCAGTGAAGGTACAGGGGTAGTCTCCTACGAGCAGTACTTC
CDR3 protein: CASSEGTGVVSYEQYF
clone size: -
V gene: TRBV6-1
D gene: TRBD1
J gene: TRBJ2-7

CDR3 DNA: TGTGCCAGCAGCCCGCCACACTCCTACGAGCAGTACTTC
CDR3 protein: CASSPPHSYEQYF
clone size: -
V gene: TRBV5-6
D gene: -
J gene: TRBJ2-7

CDR3 DNA: TGCAGCGTTGTCAGGGCTGAAGATACGCAGTATTTT
CDR3 protein: CSVVRAEDTQYF
clone size: -
V gene: TRBV29-1
D gene: -
J gene: TRBJ2-3

CDR3 DNA: TGTGCCAGCCAATTGGGACATAGCAATCAGCCCCAGCATTTT
CDR3 protein: CASQLGHSNQPQHF
clone size: -
V gene: TRBV27
D gene: -
J gene: TRBJ1-5

CDR3 DNA: TGCGCCAGCAGCTCCCCCGGGACAGGGGCCTTGGAGCAGTACTTC
CDR3 protein: CASSSPGTGALEQYF
clone size: -
V gene: TRBV5-1
D gene: TRBD1
J gene: TRBJ2-7

CDR3 DNA: TGCGCCAGCAGCCCCCTAGGCGGGAGTTCCTACGAGCAGTACTTC
CDR3 protein: CASSPLGGSSYEQYF
clone size: -
V gene: TRBV5-1
D gene: TRBD2
J gene: TRBJ2-7

CDR3 DNA: TGTGCCAGCAGCGCCGAGCGGAGTTCCTACAATGAGCAGTTCTTC
CDR3 protein: CASSAERSSYNEQFF
clone size: few
V gene: TRBV9
D gene: -
J gene: TRBJ2-1

CDR3 DNA: TGTGCCACCAGGGCCAGCGGGAGTACAGATACGCAGTATTTT
CDR3 protein: CATRASGSTDTQYF
clone size: -
V gene: TRBV15
D gene: TRBD2
J gene: TRBJ2-3

CDR3 DNA: TGTGCCAGCAGTGAAGGAGGCCATATCACACCCTACGAGCAGTACTTC
CDR3 protein: CASSEGGHITPYEQYF
clone size: -
V gene: TRBV6-1
D gene: -
J gene: TRBJ2-7

CDR3 DNA: TGCAGCGTATATTTGTCTGAAGCTTTCTTT
CDR3 protein: CSVYLSEAFF
clone size: -
V gene: TRBV29-1
D gene: -
J gene: TRBJ1-1

CDR3 DNA: TGTGCCAGCAGCCGAACCCAGGGTACTGGCTACACCTTC
CDR3 protein: CASSRTQGTGYTF
clone size: -
V gene: TRBV28
D gene: -
J gene: TRBJ1-2

CDR3 DNA: TGCGCCAGCAGAGGATTGGACACAACCGGGCAGCAGTACTTC
CDR3 protein: CASRGLDTTGQQYF
clone size: few
V gene: TRBV10-2
D gene: -
J gene: TRBJ2-7

CDR3 DNA: TGTGCCAGCAGTACCGGACTAGCGGGGTCCTTCGAGCAGTTCTTC
CDR3 protein: CASSTGLAGSFEQFF
clone size: -
V gene: TRBV6-5
D gene: TRBD2
J gene: TRBJ2-1

CDR3 DNA: TGTGCCAGCAGTCTCTCCGCCGGGACAGGGGTTGGGAGCACTGAAGCTTTCTTT
CDR3 protein: CASSLSAGTGVGSTEAFF
clone size: -
V gene: TRBV28
D gene: TRBD1
J gene: TRBJ1-1

CDR3 DNA: TGCGCCAGCAGCCCCACTTGGGGGCCTCACACTGAAGCTTTCTTT
CDR3 protein: CASSPTWGPHTEAFF
clone size: few
V gene: TRBV5-1
D gene: -
J gene: TRBJ1-1

CDR3 DNA: TGTGCCAGCAGCTCCGTGACAGTCTCCTACGAGCAGTACTTC
CDR3 protein: CASSSVTVSYEQYF
clone size: -
V gene: TRBV11-2
D gene: -
J gene: TRBJ2-7

CDR3 DNA: TGTGCCAGCAGGAGCACGAGCAACACTGAAGCTTTCTTT
CDR3 protein: CASRSTSNTEAFF
clone size: -
V gene: TRBV6-1
D gene: -
J gene: TRBJ1-1

CDR3 DNA: TGTGCCAGCAGTTATTTCCGAGAGATTTACACCGGGGAGCTGTTTTTT
CDR3 protein: CASSYFREIYTGELFF
clone size: -
V gene: TRBV6-5
D gene: -
J gene: TRBJ2-2

CDR3 DNA: TGTGCCAGCAGCTTAGACGTAGGGAGAGGCAAAAACATTCAGTACTTC
CDR3 protein: CASSLDVGRGKNIQYF
clone size: -
V gene: TRBV7-6
D gene: -
J gene: TRBJ2-4

CDR3 DNA: TGTGCCATCAGTGAGTCCGATGGCGGGAGGGTGACCGGGGAGCTGTTTTTT
CDR3 protein: CAISESDGGRVTGELFF
clone size: -
V gene: TRBV10-3
D gene: TRBD2
J gene: TRBJ2-2

CDR3 DNA: TGTGCCTGCAGCTCCAACAGGGGAACTGAAGCTTTCTTT
CDR3 protein: CACSSNRGTEAFF
clone size: -
V gene: TRBV11-2
D gene: TRBD1
J gene: TRBJ1-1

CDR3 DNA: TGCGCCAGCAGTAACGGGGGGAACAATGAGCAGTTCTTC
CDR3 protein: CASSNGGNNEQFF
clone size: -
V gene: TRBV10-1
D gene: TRBD2
J gene: TRBJ2-1

CDR3 DNA: TGTGCCAGCAGCCTTGGACAGGGCCGGTTGACTGAAGCTTTCTTT
CDR3 protein: CASSLGQGRLTEAFF
clone size: -
V gene: TRBV7-8
D gene: TRBD1
J gene: TRBJ1-1

CDR3 DNA: TGTGCCAGCAGCTTCGGCGGGGTGACGGGACCCTACAATGAGCAGTTCTTC
CDR3 protein: CASSFGGVTGPYNEQFF
clone size: -
V gene: TRBV7-9
D gene: -
J gene: TRBJ2-1

CDR3 DNA: TGTGCCAGCAGCTTAGAGGTTCTGGGACAGGGGAACACTGAAGCTTTCTTT
CDR3 protein: CASSLEVLGQGNTEAFF
clone size: once
V gene: TRBV7-9
D gene: TRBD1
J gene: TRBJ1-1

CDR3 DNA: TGTGCCAGCAGCCACCGCGCGGGAAACACCGGGGAGCTGTTTTTT
CDR3 protein: CASSHRAGNTGELFF
clone size: few
V gene: TRBV11-2
D gene: -
J gene: TRBJ2-2

CDR3 DNA: TGTGCCAGCAGCGTCACCACTAGCGGGAGCACCGGGGAGCTGTTTTTT
CDR3 protein: CASSVTTSGSTGELFF
clone size: -
V gene: TRBV9
D gene: TRBD2
J gene: TRBJ2-2

CDR3 DNA: TGTGCCAGCTCACCACGCAGTCAACCCTATGGCTACACCTTC
CDR3 protein: CASSPRSQPYGYTF
clone size: -
V gene: TRBV18
D gene: -
J gene: TRBJ1-2

CDR3 DNA: TGCGCCAGCAGCTTGCCTAGCGGGAGTTACGAGCAGTACTTC
CDR3 protein: CASSLPSGSYEQYF
clone size: -
V gene: TRBV5-1
D gene: TRBD2
J gene: TRBJ2-7

CDR3 DNA: TGTGCCAGCTCACCTACGGGTAGCTACCACCTCCACTTC
CDR3 protein: CASSPTGSYHLHF
clone size: few
V gene: TRBV18
D gene: -
J gene: TRBJ2-7